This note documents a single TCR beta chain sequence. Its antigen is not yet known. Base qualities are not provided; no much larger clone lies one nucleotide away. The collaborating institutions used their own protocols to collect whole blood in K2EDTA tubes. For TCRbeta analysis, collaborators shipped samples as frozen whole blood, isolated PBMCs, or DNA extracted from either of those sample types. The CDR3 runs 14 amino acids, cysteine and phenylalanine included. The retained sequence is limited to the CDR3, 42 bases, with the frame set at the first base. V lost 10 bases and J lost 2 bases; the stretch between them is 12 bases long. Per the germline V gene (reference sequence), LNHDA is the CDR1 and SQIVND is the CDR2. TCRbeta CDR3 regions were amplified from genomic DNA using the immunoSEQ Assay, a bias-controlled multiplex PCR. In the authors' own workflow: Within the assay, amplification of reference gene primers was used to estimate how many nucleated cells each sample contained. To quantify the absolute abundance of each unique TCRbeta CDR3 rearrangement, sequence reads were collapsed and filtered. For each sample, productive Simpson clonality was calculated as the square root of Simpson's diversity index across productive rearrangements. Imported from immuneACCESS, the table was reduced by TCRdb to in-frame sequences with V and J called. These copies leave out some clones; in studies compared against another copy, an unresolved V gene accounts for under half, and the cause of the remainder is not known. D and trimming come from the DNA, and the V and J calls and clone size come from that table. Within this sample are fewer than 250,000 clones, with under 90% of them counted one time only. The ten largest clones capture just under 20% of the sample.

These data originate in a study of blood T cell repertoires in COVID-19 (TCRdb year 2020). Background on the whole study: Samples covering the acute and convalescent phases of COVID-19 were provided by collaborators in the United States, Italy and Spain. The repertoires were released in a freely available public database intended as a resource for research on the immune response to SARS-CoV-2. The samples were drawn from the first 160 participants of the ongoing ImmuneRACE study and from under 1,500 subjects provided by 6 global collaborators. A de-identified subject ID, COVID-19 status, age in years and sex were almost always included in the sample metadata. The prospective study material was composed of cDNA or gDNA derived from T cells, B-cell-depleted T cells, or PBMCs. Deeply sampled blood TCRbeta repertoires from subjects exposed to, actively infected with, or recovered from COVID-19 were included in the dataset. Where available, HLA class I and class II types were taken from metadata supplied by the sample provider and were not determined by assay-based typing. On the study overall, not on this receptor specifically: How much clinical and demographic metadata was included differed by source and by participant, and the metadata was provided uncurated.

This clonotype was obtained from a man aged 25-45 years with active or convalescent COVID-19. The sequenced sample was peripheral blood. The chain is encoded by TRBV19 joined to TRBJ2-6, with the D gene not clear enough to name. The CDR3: CATLAETGANVLTF. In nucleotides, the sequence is TGTGCCACACTTGCCGAAACTGGGGCCAACGTCCTGACTTTC.